This TCR beta chain was sequenced for a study of Ad26.COV2.S vaccination and SARS-CoV-2 variants (dated by TCRdb to 2020 to 2023). Some background on the complete study: Donors in the vaccine arm were drawn from COV1001, a multicentre, randomized, double-blind, placebo-controlled phase I-IIa trial testing Ad26.COV2.S in healthy adults. The TCR-sequenced set comprised approximately 32 samples: about 19 Ad26.COV2.S vaccine recipients, 5 placebo recipients and 8 SARS-CoV-2 convalescent individuals. TCRbeta repertoire sequencing served as the tool for gauging how specific and how broad the SARS-CoV-2-reactive T cell receptors were following Ad26.COV2.S vaccination. Trial participants were randomized into five groups of five: low-dose or high-dose Ad26.COV2.S given once or twice, or placebo on both occasions. Throughout the experiments and outcome assessment, investigators stayed blinded to trial group allocation. Ad26.COV2.S was given intramuscularly at 5x10^10 or 1x10^11 viral particles, as a single shot or as two shots 56 days apart. General conclusions and limits of the study: Comparing responses between vaccine doses or regimens was not something the study was powered to do. The authors noted that total T cell responses may have been underestimated by the TCR breadth and depth analyses. After vaccination, substantial breadth of spike-specific CD8+ and CD4+ T cell responses was reported. Spike-specific TCR breadth was higher in Ad26.COV2.S recipients than in placebo recipients (P = 0.0014). Vaccine and placebo recipients had similar non-spike TCR breadth, a finding consistent with the vaccine containing only spike.

The immunoSEQ Assay was used to sequence TCRbeta CDR3 regions. After extraction, genomic DNA underwent amplification by bias-controlled multiplex PCR, followed by high-throughput sequencing. As for how the authors treated the data: To quantify the absolute abundance of every unique TCRbeta CDR3 region, sequences were collapsed and filtered. Usable DNA was measured by amplifying reference genes present in all nucleated cells, and TCRbeta template counts were normalized to that usable DNA to estimate T cell fraction. Repertoire TCRs were annotated as SARS-CoV-2-specific by exact matching of V gene, CDR3 amino acid sequence and J gene to a known reactive TCR set. MIRA supplied the reference SARS-CoV-2 TCR set, which was filtered for enrichment in COVID-19-positive ImmuneCODE repertoires so that public or cross-reactive TCRs were removed. Using the MIRA antigens, annotated TCRs were further analysed by specific ORF or by position within an ORF. Breadth was defined as annotated unique rearrangements over total unique productive rearrangements; depth was the summed frequency of those rearrangements. Two-sided Wilcoxon rank-sum tests were used to compare TCR breadth between groups. What TCRdb holds here is the immuneACCESS table cut down to in-frame rearrangements. Part of the clones is not present; checked against another copy, under half of the missing clones reflect an unresolved V gene, and the others are unexplained. V and J calls and clone size are given by that table; D and trimming were obtained from the DNA. This sample holds 440,000 or so clones; about nine tenths were observed only once. Of the sample, less than 4.5% is held by the ten largest clones.

The intended sense of this specimen's treatment or condition label: some 20 received Ad26.COV2.S at low or high dose, single or two shots; 5 received placebo; per-sample allocation not given. Repertoires of vaccine and placebo recipients were sequenced from samples collected on day 63 after the first injection. In Cohort 1b, about 25 adults aged 18-55 years were enrolled at a single site in Boston, USA, between 29 July and 7 August 2020. Ad26.COV2.S consisted of a replication-incompetent adenovirus type 26 vector by which a prefusion-stabilized SARS-CoV-2 spike protein from the original Wuhan strain was expressed. Notes on this clone: Its target antigen remains unknown. Base quality data are lacking; no much larger clone is found one base away.

Material: peripheral blood, obtained in a trial of Ad26.COV2.S vaccine versus placebo. The TCR originated in a person between 18 and 65 years old who received the Ad26.COV2.S COVID-19 vaccine or a placebo.

Here the CDR3 is given as CASSSPGSNEQFF. The sequenced DNA is TGCGCCAGCAGCAGCCCGGGGTCGAATGAGCAGTTCTTC. The rearrangement joined TRBV5-1 to TRBJ2-1; a weak D assignment points to TRBD2 (5 bases agree). V is cut by 4 bases and J by 7 bases, and the space between the germline ends is 12 bases. Counted from cysteine to phenylalanine, this CDR3 has 13 amino acids. The DNA shown is the 39-base CDR3, in frame from base 1. The germline V gene specifies SGHRS as CDR1 and YFSETQ as CDR2.